Listed here is a single T cell receptor beta chain. Antigen: not known. The data belong to a study of Ad26.COV2.S vaccination and SARS-CoV-2 variants. Study information: Once, or twice with 56 days between doses, Ad26.COV2.S was given intramuscularly.

Treatment defined: some 19 received Ad26.COV2.S at low or high dose, single or two shots; about 5 received placebo; per-sample allocation not given. Sampling was done on day 63 after the first vaccine or placebo injection. The donor's status was that of an adult aged 18-55 years in Boston. Produced via immunoSEQ multiplex PCR; TCRdb's table is partial and in-frame only. The table lists 350,000 to 450,000 clones, roughly 80% of them singletons. The CDR3 consists of 15 residues. From germline, CDR1 is SGHRS and CDR2 YFSETQ. V was clipped by 1 base and J by 3 bases, with 13 bases between them. Study-wide results and caveats: Greater spike-specific TCR breadth was seen in vaccine recipients than in placebo recipients. Across vaccine and placebo recipients, the breadth of non-spike TCRs was similar.

This receptor was obtained from a person aged 18-65 years who received the Ad26.COV2.S COVID-19 vaccine or a placebo. Sequences were derived from peripheral blood, sampled in a trial of Ad26.COV2.S vaccine versus placebo. The chain uses TRBV5-1 and TRBJ1-2; D is undetermined. The CDR3 region is CASSLRSGTDYGYTF. The CDR3 DNA reads TGCGCCAGCAGCTTGCGTTCCGGAACGGACTATGGCTACACCTTC.